What follows are 7 T cell receptor beta chains derived from one specimen sequenced in a study of CD8 T cells in ankylosing spondylitis. Points from the study as a whole: A motif in TCR beta, a set of eight highly homologous variants, appeared characteristic of ankylosing spondylitis blood.

For these receptors, no antigen is known. TCRdb re-called the 5' RACE reads through MiXCR, storing one row per CDR3 protein. The repertoire holds approximately 540,000 distinct CDR3 sequences, with roughly 12% as singletons. Sequenced sample: blood, either unsorted or a sorted T cell fraction (not recorded which). The receptors originated from a male donor with ankylosing spondylitis.

This clonotype was seen more than once but under ten times. V gene TRBV11-1 combines with J gene TRBJ2-1; the D gene is possibly TRBD2 (6 bases). CDR3 length equals 18 residues. Germline V gene data show CDR1 as SGHAT and CDR2 as FQDESV (reference sequence). V lost 4 bases and J lost 7, with 26 bases in between. The chain's CDR3 is CASSSQIPLGSGGNEQFF. The CDR3 DNA sequence: TGTGCCAGCAGCTCTCAAATCCCCTTGGGGAGCGGAGGGAATGAGCAGTTCTTC.

In its sample, this clonotype was seen many times. The chain combines TRBV18 with TRBJ1-1; the D is unclear. Germline V lookup: CDR1 KGHSH, CDR2 LQKENI. The CDR3 is made up of 14 amino acids. Deletions cut 3 bases from V and 0 bases from J, with 8 bases between. The CDR3 loop reads CASSPGELNTEAFF. For the CDR3, the DNA is TGTGCCAGCTCACCCGGAGAGCTGAACACTGAAGCTTTCTTT. Drawing the rest from reference TRBV18 and TRBJ1-1, the complete variable domain is NAGVMQNPRHLVRRRGQEARLRCSPMKGHSHVYWYRQLPEEGLKFMVYLQKENIIDESGMPKERFSAEFPKEGPSILRIQQVVRGDSAAYFCASSPGELNTEAFFGQGTRLTVV.

This clonotype has more than one count but fewer than ten. The V call is TRBV4-1, the J call TRBJ1-2; D perhaps matches TRBD1 (5 bases). The CDR3 sequence is 15 residues long. Trimming took 0 bases from V and 5 from J, leaving 13 bases between them. The V gene's germline CDR1 is MGHRA and CDR2 YSYEKL. The CDR3 DNA follows: TGCGCCAGCAGCCAAGACAGGGATTCCCATTATGGCTACACCTTC. Its protein is CASSQDRDSHYGYTF.

The chain joins TRBV5-1 to TRBJ2-3, with 8 nucleotides matching TRBD1. The germline V gene has CDR1 SGHRS and CDR2 YFSETQ. Unmatched junction bases numbered 7, after V lost 7 bases and J lost 0 bases. This CDR3 comprises 15 residues. The DNA for the CDR3 is TGCGCCAGCGGTTCTGGGACAGGAAGCACAGATACGCAGTATTTT. This gives the protein CASGSGTGSTDTQYF.

V gene TRBV9 combines with J gene TRBJ2-2, with TRBD1 identical over 7 bases. After removal of 4 bases from V and 1 base from J, the junction contained 7 bases not matched to a gene. Germline loops: CDR1 SGDLS, CDR2 YYNGEE. The CDR3 has 16 residues. CDR3 sequence (DNA): TGTGCCAGCAGCCTACGACAGGGAATGAACACCGGGGAGCTGTTTTTT. It translates to CASSLRQGMNTGELFF.

This clonotype was seen at least ten times. The J gene is TRBJ1-2, the V gene TRBV12-3 or TRBV12-4; D may be TRBD1 (5 bases). V dropped 1 base and J dropped 8 bases, with 14 bases sitting between them. This CDR3 is built from 14 residues. Here the CDR3 DNA reads TGTGCCAGCAGTTTAGTCAAGCGGGAGGGGGGCTACACCTTC. Amino acids: CASSLVKREGGYTF.

This clonotype was seen only a few times. The chain carries TRBV6-2 or TRBV6-3 and TRBJ2-1; no reliable D call. The V gene's germline CDR1 is MNHEY and CDR2 SVGEGT. The CDR3 covers 15 residues. Deletions cut 5 bases from V and 0 bases from J, with 11 bases between. The CDR3 DNA is TGTGCCAGCAGTCGACTTCTTAGCTCCTACAATGAGCAGTTCTTC. This codes for CASSRLLSSYNEQFF.